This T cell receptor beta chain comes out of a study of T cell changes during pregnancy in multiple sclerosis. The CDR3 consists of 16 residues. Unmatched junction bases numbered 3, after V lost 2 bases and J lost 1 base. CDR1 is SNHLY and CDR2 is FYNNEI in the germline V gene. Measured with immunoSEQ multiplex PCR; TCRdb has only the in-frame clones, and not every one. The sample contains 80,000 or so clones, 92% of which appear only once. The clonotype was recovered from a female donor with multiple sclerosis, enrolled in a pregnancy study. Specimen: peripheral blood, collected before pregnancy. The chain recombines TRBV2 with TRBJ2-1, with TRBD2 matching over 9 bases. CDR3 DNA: TGTGCCAGCAGTGAAACGGCGGGGGGGTCCTACAATGAGCAGTTCTTC. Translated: CASSETAGGSYNEQFF.